The subject of this entry is one TCR beta chain. Profiled with immunoSEQ multiplex PCR; TCRdb holds only in-frame clones, not every one. The profile shows under 450,000 clones, 90% of them singletons. These data are taken from a study of control samples from healthy donors and cancer patients. CDR3 length equals 14 residues. V dropped 0 bases and J dropped 7 bases, with 10 bases sitting between them. Germline V CDR1 and CDR2: LGHNA, YNFKEQ. The sequenced sample consisted of PBMCs. The origin of this receptor is a man aged 40-55 years with head and neck cancer. The chain has TRBV4-2 and TRBJ1-3; D may be TRBD1 (5 bases). The chain's CDR3 is CASSQERGWNTIYF. In DNA, the CDR3 is TGTGCCAGCAGCCAAGAAAGGGGCTGGAACACCATATATTTT.